These T cell receptor beta chains were read from a single sample in a study of immune cell composition in non-small cell lung cancer. Data came from immunoSEQ multiplex PCR; TCRdb stores just in-frame clones and leaves some out. The table lists under 2,000 clones, about three quarters of them singletons, with approximately 12% in the top ten. Source material: non-adjacent lung tissue. The receptors were sampled from a human donor with non-small cell lung cancer. Both conserved end residues are trimmed from each CDR3. Each record gives: V gene, D gene, CDR3 protein. D genes are given only for firm matches.

TRBV10-2	NA	ASSETGTYGYT
TRBV9	NA	ASSVGASTEAF
TRBV7-2	NA	ASSLAGGPETQY
TRBV5-4	NA	ASSLLSGTLNTEAF
TRBV5-1	NA	ASRRSTGEDTGELF
TRBV7-2	TRBD2	ASSLLAGGVPDSYNEQF
TRBV30	NA	AAPGPLTDEQF
TRBV4-1	TRBD1	ASSVTGIDTDTQY
TRBV6-1	NA	ASSEAGGNQPQH
TRBV10-1	NA	ASSEQAGGELF
TRBV15	NA	ATSRAFRGQLKHQPQH
TRBV19	TRBD2	ASSIDLRGGLNEQF
TRBV5-1	TRBD1	ASSLEAGGAYGYT
TRBV9	TRBD2	ASSPRGGGNNEQF
TRBV25-1	TRBD2	ASNRGGFVNEQF
TRBV5-8	NA	ASSNRGTYASQPQH
TRBV7-2	TRBD1	ASSSTGGGEQY
TRBV5-8	TRBD1	ASGSGTGGLWNEKLF
TRBV27	TRBD1	ASGTGGNTEAF
TRBV7-2	TRBD2	ASSLAPPSSGGDQETQY
TRBV7-9	NA	ASSLEQYNSPLH
TRBV18	NA	ASSRAALAYGYT
TRBV5-8	TRBD1	ASSRSTGWSTDTQY
TRBV28	NA	ASSPWGGERIRYGYT
TRBV2	NA	ATTLYEQY
TRBV19	TRBD1	ASSTGQVNQPQH
TRBV29-1	TRBD2	SALLPSGGYNEQF
TRBV19	NA	ASNVRETDTQY
TRBV4-1	NA	ASSQDGSAGRNTEAF
TRBV30	NA	AWSPSSVYNEQF
TRBV7-2	NA	ASSFGRENTEAF
TRBV7-3	NA	ASSLGPTGTQY
TRBV7-2	TRBD2	ASSLYPRGLAGGETQY
TRBV4-1	NA	ASSQGPSGLGDNEQF
TRBV7-2	TRBD1	ASSLKRQGLSNSPLH
TRBV5-1	TRBD2	ASTGGVNEQY
TRBV18	TRBD1	ASSPLGGIGSGANVLT
TRBV6-6	NA	ASSSNREQY
TRBV7-9	NA	ASSLQGNTEAF
TRBV7-2	TRBD2	ASSSPTSGEGTYEQY
TRBV14	NA	ASSQDAWPGYGYT
TRBV14	TRBD1	ASSQDAGTDTEAF
TRBV27	TRBD1	ASRRQGGNYGYT
TRBV30	TRBD1	AWSAQGARGNTIY
TRBV27	TRBD1	ATKDRARTEAF
TRBV19	NA	ASSIPGANVLT
TRBV28	NA	ASSLNGQSGNTIY